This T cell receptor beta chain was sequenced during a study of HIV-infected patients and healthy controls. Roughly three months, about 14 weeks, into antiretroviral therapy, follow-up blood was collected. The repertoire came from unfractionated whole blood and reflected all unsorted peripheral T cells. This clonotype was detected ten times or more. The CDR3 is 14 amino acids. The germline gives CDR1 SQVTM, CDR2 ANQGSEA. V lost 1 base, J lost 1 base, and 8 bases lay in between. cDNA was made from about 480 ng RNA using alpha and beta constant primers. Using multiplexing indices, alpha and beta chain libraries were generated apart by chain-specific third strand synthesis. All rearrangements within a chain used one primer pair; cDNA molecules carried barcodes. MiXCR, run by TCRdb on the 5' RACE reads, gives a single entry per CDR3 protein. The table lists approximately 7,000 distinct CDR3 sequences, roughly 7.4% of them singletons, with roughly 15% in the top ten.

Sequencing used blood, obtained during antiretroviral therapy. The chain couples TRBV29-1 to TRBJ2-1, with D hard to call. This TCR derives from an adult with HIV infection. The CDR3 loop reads CSVEALGSYNEQFF. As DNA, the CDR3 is TGCAGCGTTGAAGCCCTGGGTTCCTACAATGAGCAGTTCTTC.